This T cell receptor (beta chain) was captured in a study of persistence of HIV-infected CD4 T cells. This was the immunoSEQ version 4 assay in survey mode. Genomic DNA was diluted to 10 ng/uL, up to 1 ug per sample. This table comes from immunoSEQ multiplex PCR, and its TCRdb copy is limited to in-frame clones, with some not included. The sample has roughly 45,000 clones; roughly 90% are singletons. Germline V gives CDR1 LNHDA, CDR2 SQIVND (reference sequence). The V gene lost 5 bases and the J gene lost 9 bases, with 15 bases spanning the gap. CDR3 length: 13 amino acids. Nonspecific anti-CD3/anti-CD28 bead stimulation represents the broad CD4+ T cell repertoire. CD4+ T cells upregulating both CD40 ligand and CD69 were sorted as responding cells. These HIV-1-infected adults initiated suppressive ART in chronic infection. Anti-CD28/CD49d costimulation, CD40-blocking antibody and enfuvirtide were given to CD8-depleted PBMCs for roughly 20 hours.

A single count supports this clone. Antigen: not known. The sample was CD4+ T cells sorted from PBMCs after approximately 18-hour stimulation, taken from a patient who received antiretroviral therapy. The clonotype originates from an adult man with HIV who was CMV-seropositive. The V and J genes are TRBV19 and TRBJ2-3; D unclear. CDR3 loop: CASSLNDETTQYF. The CDR3 region has the DNA TGTGCCAGTAGTCTAAATGACGAGACGACGCAGTATTTT.